This TCR beta chain is from a study of shared clonotypes between healthy human individuals (dated by TCRdb to 2020 to 2022). As for the study more broadly: The cohort comprised two women and a few men aged 18 to 49 years. To increase sequencing depth and limit assay-specific biases, different laboratories used diverse techniques to prepare libraries and sequence TCR repertoires. Each donor's leukapheresis produced roughly between about 0.85 and 10 billion PBMCs. The study deeply sequenced blood TCR repertoires of about five healthy adults to estimate repertoire size and the extent of clonotype sharing between individuals.

On this clone: The specificity of this receptor is unknown. Per-base quality was not reported, and no clone a single base away is much larger than it.

The CDR3 sequence holds 11 residues, the cysteine and phenylalanine included. The sequence is cut down to CDR3 DNA, 33 bases in frame from base 1. Trimming costs V 7 bases and J 6 bases, and their ends lie 9 bases apart. CDR1 and CDR2 are read off the germline V gene as MNHEY and SVGAGI. The donors were healthy, HIV-negative adults who had no recently reported acute infections or vaccinations. Only Caucasian adults living in Nashville, Tennessee, USA were represented among the donors. In the unsorted samples, approximately 85 million PBMCs were counted, and genomic DNA was extracted using the QIAamp DNA Blood Mini kit. Blood was obtained by leukapheresis, after which PBMCs were separated by Ficoll-Histopaque density gradient centrifugation and cryopreserved in liquid nitrogen vapor phase. TCR CDR3 regions were amplified from genomic DNA by multiplex PCR using the deep immunoSEQ assay. For each cell subset, the extracted genomic DNA was distributed evenly across all wells of several immunoSEQ 96-well plates, and each plate served as one replicate. For unsorted PBMC, about 0.3 ug genomic DNA, equal to tens of thousands of T cell genomes, was loaded into each replicate PCR. Unsorted PBMC genomic DNA was sequenced across ten immunoSEQ deep assay plates. Purified libraries were measured with a Qubit 3.0 fluorometer, size-checked on a Bioanalyzer 2100, and measured again with the KAPA Library Quantification kit. Every immunoSEQ 96-well plate was sequenced on a dedicated single-read 150-cycle Illumina NextSeq 550 flow cell. The authors' pipeline ran thus. Because the immunoSEQ output included only junctional sequences and no quality scores, the filtering could not be the same as the filtering used for full-length reads. To assign V/J genes and CDR3, sequences were annotated against IMGT germline references using PyIR, a Python wrapper for IgBLAST v1.9. Reads were removed for weak V/J assignments (E-value above 1e-6), missing CDR3, stop codons, out-of-frame junctions, or ambiguous translated residues. V3J clonotypes were defined as sequences sharing the same inferred V gene, J gene, and CDR3 amino acid sequence. The percentage overlap between two repertoires was calculated by dividing the number of shared unique clonotypes by the size of the smaller repertoire. Richness of each repertoire was evaluated using RTK rarefaction, the Chao1 estimator, and Recon v2.1 estimates of unobserved clonotypes. TCRdb's version of the immuneACCESS table is confined to in-frame rearrangements and falls short of the full clone set. An unresolved V gene accounts for under half of the shortfall where checked; the remainder is of unknown origin. Clone size and the V and J calls come from that table; the DNA yielded D and trimming. Present in this sample are roughly 480,000 clones, less than 80% of which were seen just once. Less than 15% of the sample lies in the top ten.

Paper-wide results and their limitations: Sampling was restricted to blood, and TCR repertoires in tissues likely differ from the TCR repertoires found in blood. Pairwise subsampling led to the expectation that sequencing depth would affect the degree of clonotype sharing among donors. The small number of donors limited the genetic and exposure-history diversity represented.

The sequencing sample was made of PBMCs. The receptor chain draws on TRBV6-5 and TRBJ1-1; confidence is insufficient to name the D gene. The sequence came from a middle-aged woman in good health. Some clones in this sample may be carry-over from other donors' samples. The nucleotide sequence is TGTGCCAGCAAGTCAACAGCTGAAGCTTTCTTT. Translated, this is CASKSTAEAFF.